The 23 T cell receptor beta chains below all came from one sample that was sequenced in a study of Graves' ophthalmopathy and Graves' hyperthyroidism. RNA served as the template for amplifying TCR beta CDR3 regions. First-round RT-PCR relied on HTBI primers, and a second-round multiplex PCR came next. MiXCR, run by TCRdb on the multiplex PCR reads, gives a single entry per CDR3 protein. The table includes roughly 500,000 distinct CDR3 sequences, 13% to 15% detected once. The sequencing input was blood. Receptors originate from a woman younger than 45 with Graves' ophthalmopathy.

The table lists this clonotype with many counts. The chain links TRBV5-1 to TRBJ1-2; D is perhaps TRBD1 (5 bases). CDR1 and CDR2 (germline): SGHRS, YFSETQ. The V end was cut by 4 bases, the J end by 2 bases, with 9 bases between. The CDR3 runs to 13 residues. The CDR3 bases are TGCGCCAGCAGCACGGAGGGGAACTATGGCTACACCTTC. This encodes CASSTEGNYGYTF.

This clonotype came up many times. CDR3 nucleotide sequence: TGTGCCAGCAGTGACGATTTGGGACAGAGGGACTACGAGCAGTACTTC. Protein: CASSDDLGQRDYEQYF. This chain links TRBV6-1 with TRBJ2-7; 7 bases line up with TRBD1. The CDR3 has 16 amino acids. Trimming at V came to 3 bases and at J to 3 bases, leaving 11 bases not matched to a gene. Germline V gene lookup returns CDR1 MNHNS and CDR2 SASEGT.

This clonotype has ten or more counts. The chain combines TRBV20-1 with TRBJ2-5; 7 positions match TRBD2. Germline V gene sequence: CDR1 DFQATT, CDR2 SNEGSKA (reference sequence). This CDR3 is 11 amino acids long. CDR3 nucleotide sequence: TGCAGGGGTCAGGGAGGGGAGACCCAGTACTTC. This gives the protein CRGQGGETQYF.

The chain links TRBV4-1 to TRBJ1-5, with 7 bases matching TRBD1. V shed 4 bases, J shed 6 bases, and the junction held 9 bases outside the gene matches. Germline CDR1 and CDR2: MGHRA and YSYEKL. There are 15 residues in the CDR3. The CDR3 loop reads CASSRLTGIAQPQHF. As DNA, the CDR3 is TGCGCCAGCAGCCGCTTGACAGGGATCGCTCAGCCCCAGCATTTT.

This clonotype was seen many times. The chain couples TRBV28 to TRBJ2-7, with D perhaps TRBD1 (5 bases). Trimming cost V 2 bases and J 6 bases, with 8 bases left between them. The CDR3 consists of 12 residues. Germline CDR1 is MDHEN and CDR2 is SYDVKM. CDR3 protein: CASSLARVEQYF. CDR3 in DNA: TGTGCCAGCAGTTTAGCCAGGGTCGAGCAGTACTTC.

This clonotype was recorded only once. Here the CDR3 DNA reads TGCGCCAGCAGCTTGAAAAGGGCCTCGGAGACCCAGTACTTC. Its protein product is CASSLKRASETQYF. The chain employs TRBV5-1 and TRBJ2-5; no clear D. V shed 1 base and J shed 5 bases, with 12 bases lying between them. CDR1 and CDR2 (germline): SGHRS, YFSETQ. This CDR3 contains 14 residues.

The V and J genes are TRBV30 and TRBJ2-7; D is possibly TRBD2 (5 bases). The ends were cut back, 0 bases at V and 6 bases at J, with 15 bases in the middle. This CDR3 has 14 residues. The germline V gene encodes CDR1 GTSNPN and CDR2 SVGIG (reference sequence). The CDR3 coding sequence is TGTGCCTGGAGTGTTGGATTTCGGGGTACCGAGCAGTACTTC. It specifies CAWSVGFRGTEQYF. Complete variable domain (other parts from reference TRBV30 and TRBJ2-7): SQTIHQWPATLVQPVGSPLSLECTVEGTSNPNLYWYRQAAGRGLQLLFYSVGIGQISSEVPQNLSASRPQDRQFILSSKKLLLSDSGFYLCAWSVGFRGTEQYFGPGTRLTVT.

Many counts were recorded for this clonotype. V is TRBV19 and J is TRBJ1-5; perhaps TRBD1 as D (5 bases). Germline V gene data show CDR1 as LNHDA and CDR2 as SQIVND (reference sequence). The CDR3 is made up of 15 amino acids. Trimming stripped 6 bases from V and 7 bases from J, with 19 bases between. In DNA, the CDR3 is TGTGCCAGTAGCTACACGGGACCGACTAAACAGCCCCAGCATTTT. Translation: CASSYTGPTKQPQHF.

This clonotype was seen more than once but under ten times. The chain employs TRBV11-1 and TRBJ1-1; D remains unclear. CDR3 length equals 18 residues. Trimming pared 3 bases from V and 1 base from J, leaving 21 bases between. Per germline, CDR1 SGHAT and CDR2 FQDESV (reference sequence). The CDR3 bases are TGTGCCAGCAGCTTCTTTCGTTTAGTGGGATTCCCGAACACTGAAGCTTTCTTT. This gives the protein CASSFFRLVGFPNTEAFF.

The chain uses TRBV28 and TRBJ2-2; the D gene is possibly TRBD2 (5 bases). Per germline, CDR1 MDHEN and CDR2 SYDVKM. This CDR3 spans 17 amino acids. The germline V and J ends were trimmed by 5 bases and 2 bases, with 18 bases remaining between them. The DNA of the CDR3 is TGTGCCAGCAGTCCCTCAAGCGTAGCGAGAAACACCGGGGAGCTGTTTTTT. This translates into CASSPSSVARNTGELFF.

This clonotype was found many times. The chain joins TRBV11-1 to TRBJ2-2; TRBD1 matches 8 bases. Germline V gives CDR1 SGHAT, CDR2 FQDESV (reference sequence). The CDR3 is 18 residues long. The V gene end was trimmed by 7 bases and the J gene end by 0 bases; junction bases not matched to a gene: 13. This chain's CDR3 is CASTPPRTGQANTGELFF. CDR3 coding DNA: TGTGCCAGCACCCCCCCCAGGACGGGACAGGCGAACACCGGGGAGCTGTTTTTT. Full variable domain (remainder filled in from reference TRBV11-1 and TRBJ2-2): EAEVAQSPRYKITEKSQAVAFWCDPISGHATLYWYRQILGQGPELLVQFQDESVVDDSQLPKDRFSAERLKGVDSTLKIQPAELGDSAMYLCASTPPRTGQANTGELFFGEGSRLTVL.

The chain couples TRBV15 to TRBJ1-1, with 9 positions matching TRBD1. J gave up 3 bases and V 5 bases, and 4 bases lay outside the gene matches. The CDR3 consists of 14 residues. Looked up from germline, CDR1 is LNHNV and CDR2 is YYDKDF (reference sequence). The CDR3 sequence: CATSWDRVDTEAFF. For the CDR3, the DNA is TGTGCCACCAGCTGGGACAGGGTGGACACTGAAGCTTTCTTT.

This clonotype was found a few times. V usage is TRBV4-1 and J usage is TRBJ1-5; 8 bases match TRBD1. Per germline, CDR1 MGHRA and CDR2 YSYEKL. With V trimmed by 1 base and J by 4 bases, 9 bases remained unmatched. CDR3 length: 17 amino acids. The CDR3 reads CASSQAPRTGRNQPQHF. CDR3 nucleotide sequence: TGCGCCAGCAGCCAAGCCCCTCGGACAGGGCGTAATCAGCCCCAGCATTTT.

This clonotype appeared many times. The rearrangement links TRBV12-3 or TRBV12-4 to TRBJ2-5; 9 positions agree with TRBD1. Unmatched junction bases numbered 7, after V lost 0 bases and J lost 5 bases. This CDR3 spans 16 amino acids. The CDR3: CASSLAGTGNVETQYF. As DNA, the CDR3 is TGTGCCAGCAGTTTAGCAGGGACAGGGAACGTGGAGACCCAGTACTTC.

This clonotype was seen repeatedly, ten times or more. The chain links TRBV24-1 to TRBJ1-1; TRBD1 aligns across 9 bases. Germline trimming cut 4 bases from V and 1 base from J; bases unmatched to any gene: 3. The germline gives CDR1 KGHDR, CDR2 SFDVKD. CDR3 length: 15 residues. CDR3 sequence (DNA): TGTGCCACCAGTGAAGGGACAGGGACGAACACTGAAGCTTTCTTT. Translation gives CATSEGTGTNTEAFF.

This clonotype was observed many times. The V and J genes are TRBV2 and TRBJ2-5, with 14 bases aligning to TRBD2. Trimming cost V 0 bases and J 0 bases; bases outside gene matches: 12. The CDR3 sequence is 21 residues long. CDR1 and CDR2 (germline): SNHLY, FYNNEI. Written as DNA, the CDR3 is TGTGCCAGCAGTGAAGCCCTGACTAGCGGGAGGGGAGGTGGCTACCAAGAGACCCAGTACTTC. It encodes CASSEALTSGRGGGYQETQYF. Full variable domain (missing parts from reference TRBV2 and TRBJ2-5): EPEVTQTPSHQVTQMGQEVILRCVPISNHLYFYWYRQILGQKVEFLVSFYNNEISEKSEIFDDQFSVERPDGSNFTLKIRSTKLEDSAMYFCASSEALTSGRGGGYQETQYFGPGTRLLVL.

This clonotype came up many times. The rearrangement joins TRBV29-1 to TRBJ2-5; TRBD1 or TRBD2 may be the D gene (5 bases each). The germline gives CDR1 SQVTM, CDR2 ANQGSEA. The V end was cut by 5 bases, the J end by 1 base, with 11 bases between. CDR3 length: 13 amino acids. The CDR3 DNA is TGCAGCGTTTCGGGGCAGGGCCAAGAGACCCAGTACTTC. It is translated as CSVSGQGQETQYF.

This clonotype was seen at least ten times. The chain joins TRBV7-2 to TRBJ2-5; D is unclear. The ends were cut back, 5 bases at V and 5 bases at J, with 12 bases in the middle. This CDR3 is 13 amino acids long. CDR1 and CDR2 (germline): SGHTA, FQGNSA. The CDR3 DNA is TGTGCCAGCAGCCGATCTCCCGGGGAGACCCAGTACTTC. Amino acid sequence: CASSRSPGETQYF.

To note about this clonotype: This may come from a read error, since a much larger clone is one base off. The chain uses TRBV10-3 and TRBJ2-7, with a tentative D call TRBD1 (6 bases). Looked up from germline, CDR1 is ENHRY and CDR2 is SYGVKD. The CDR3 contains 15 residues. The CDR3 is CAFSERPTGTNKQYF. The CDR3 nucleotides read TGTGCCTTCAGTGAGAGACCGACAGGAACTAACAAGCAGTACTTC.

This clonotype showed up many times. The V call is TRBV30, the J call TRBJ1-3; D unclear. Germline loops: CDR1 GTSNPN, CDR2 SVGIG (reference sequence). The CDR3 has 13 amino acids. Trimming removed 1 base at V and 0 bases at J, with 4 bases between. For the CDR3, the DNA is TGTGCCTGGAGTGGGGGCTCTGGAAACACCATATATTTT. It translates to CAWSGGSGNTIYF.

This clonotype was seen repeatedly, ten times or more. The chain employs TRBV12-3 or TRBV12-4 and TRBJ1-1; D ambiguous. Trimming took off 7 bases at V and 5 bases at J, with 8 bases between the two ends. The CDR3 has 11 residues. The CDR3 is CASNSVTEAFF. Written as DNA, the CDR3 is TGTGCCAGCAATTCGGTAACTGAAGCTTTCTTT.

With regard to this clonotype: No conserved phenylalanine or tryptophan ends this CDR3, so it is likely a read error. The chain is built from TRBV19 and TRBJ2-7, with D possibly matching TRBD1 (6 bases). V was trimmed by 5 bases and J by 2 bases, leaving 16 bases between them. CDR1 is LNHDA and CDR2 is SQIVND in the germline V gene (reference sequence). The CDR3 contains 15 residues. DNA of the CDR3: TGTGCCAGTAGTCCTGGCACAGGGACGCCCTACGAGCAGTACTGC. It encodes CASSPGTGTPYEQYC.

In this sample, this clonotype turned up many times. The CDR3 nucleotides read TGTGCCAGCAGTTACAACAAAGGGGGAGAGACCCAGTACTTC. Translated: CASSYNKGGETQYF. The chain joins TRBV6-5 to TRBJ2-5, with D perhaps TRBD1 (6 bases). V lost 2 bases and J 4 bases, leaving 11 bases between the germline ends. Germline values: CDR1 MNHEY, CDR2 SVGAGI. The CDR3 covers 14 residues.